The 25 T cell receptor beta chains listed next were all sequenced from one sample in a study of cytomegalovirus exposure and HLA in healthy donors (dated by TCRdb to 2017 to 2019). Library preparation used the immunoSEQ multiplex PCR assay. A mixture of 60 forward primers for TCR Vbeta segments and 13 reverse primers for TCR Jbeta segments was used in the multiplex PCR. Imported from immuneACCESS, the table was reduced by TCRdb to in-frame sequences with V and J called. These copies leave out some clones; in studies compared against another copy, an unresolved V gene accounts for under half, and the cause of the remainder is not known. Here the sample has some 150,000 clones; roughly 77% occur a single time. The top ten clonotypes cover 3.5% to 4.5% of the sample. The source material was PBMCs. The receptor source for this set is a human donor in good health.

CDR3 sequence (DNA): TGCGCCAGCAGCCCTACTGCAGATACGCAGTATTTT. Translating gives CASSPTADTQYF. The rearrangement links TRBV5-1 to TRBJ2-3; D uncertain. The CDR3 has 12 residues. Trimming stripped 4 bases from V and 4 bases from J, with 7 bases between. Germline V CDR1 and CDR2: SGHRS, YFSETQ.

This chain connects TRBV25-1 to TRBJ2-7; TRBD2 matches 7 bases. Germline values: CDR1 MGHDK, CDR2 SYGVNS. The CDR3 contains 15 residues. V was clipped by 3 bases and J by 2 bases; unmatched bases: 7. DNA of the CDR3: TGTGCCAGCAGTGATTTAAGGGGAGGGACCTACGAGCAGTACTTC. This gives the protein CASSDLRGGTYEQYF.

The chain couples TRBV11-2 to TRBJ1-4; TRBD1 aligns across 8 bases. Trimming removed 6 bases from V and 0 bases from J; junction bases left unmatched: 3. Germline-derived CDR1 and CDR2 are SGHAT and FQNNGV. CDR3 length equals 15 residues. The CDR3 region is CASRLTGATNEKLFF. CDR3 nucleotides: TGTGCCAGCAGGTTGACAGGGGCAACTAATGAAAAACTGTTTTTT.

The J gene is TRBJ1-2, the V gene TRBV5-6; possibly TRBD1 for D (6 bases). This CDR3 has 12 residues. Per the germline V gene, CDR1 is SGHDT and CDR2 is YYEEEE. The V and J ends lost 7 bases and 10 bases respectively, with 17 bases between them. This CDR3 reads CASAVVLGAYTF. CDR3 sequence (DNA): TGTGCCAGCGCGGTAGTATTGGGGGCCTACACCTTC.

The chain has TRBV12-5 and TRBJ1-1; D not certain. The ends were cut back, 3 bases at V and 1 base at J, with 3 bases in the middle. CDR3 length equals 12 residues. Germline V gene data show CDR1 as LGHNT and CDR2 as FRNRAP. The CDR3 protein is CASGFRNTEAFF. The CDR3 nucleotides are TGTGCTAGTGGTTTTAGGAACACTGAAGCTTTCTTT.

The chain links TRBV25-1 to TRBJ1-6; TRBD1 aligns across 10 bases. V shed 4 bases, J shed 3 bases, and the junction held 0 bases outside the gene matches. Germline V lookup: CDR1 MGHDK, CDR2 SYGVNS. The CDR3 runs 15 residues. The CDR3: CASSGTGGYNSPLHF. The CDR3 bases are TGTGCCAGCAGTGGGACAGGGGGCTATAATTCACCCCTCCACTTT. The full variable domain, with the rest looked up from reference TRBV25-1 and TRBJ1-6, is EADIYQTPRYLVIGTGKKITLECSQTMGHDKMYWYQQDPGMELHLIHYSYGVNSTEKGDLSSESTVSRIRTEHFPLTLESARPSHTSQYLCASSGTGGYNSPLHFGNGTRLTVT.

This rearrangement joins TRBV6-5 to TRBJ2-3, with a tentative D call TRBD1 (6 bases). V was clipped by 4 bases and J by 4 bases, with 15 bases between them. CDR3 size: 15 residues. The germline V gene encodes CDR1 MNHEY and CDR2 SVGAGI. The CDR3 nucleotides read TGTGCCAGCAGTTCCCCGAAGGGGGAGTCAGATACGCAGTATTTT. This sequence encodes CASSSPKGESDTQYF.

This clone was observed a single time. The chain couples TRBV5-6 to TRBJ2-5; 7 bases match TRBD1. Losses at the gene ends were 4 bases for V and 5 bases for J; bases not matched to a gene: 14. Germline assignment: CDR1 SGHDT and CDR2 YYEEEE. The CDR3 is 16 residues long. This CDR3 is CASSRIHSSTGETQYF. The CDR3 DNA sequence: TGTGCCAGCAGCCGTATACATTCCTCGACAGGGGAGACCCAGTACTTC.

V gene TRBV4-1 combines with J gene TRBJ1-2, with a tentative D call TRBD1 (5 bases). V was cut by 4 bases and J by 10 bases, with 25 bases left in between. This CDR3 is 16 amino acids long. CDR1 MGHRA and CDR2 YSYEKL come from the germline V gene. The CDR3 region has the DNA TGCGCCAGCAGCCCTCAAGCCCGGCAGGGCCAAAGTCCCTACACCTTC. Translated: CASSPQARQGQSPYTF.

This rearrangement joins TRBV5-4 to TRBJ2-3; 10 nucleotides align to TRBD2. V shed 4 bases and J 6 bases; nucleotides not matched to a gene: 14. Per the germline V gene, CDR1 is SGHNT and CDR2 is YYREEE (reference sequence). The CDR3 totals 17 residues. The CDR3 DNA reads TGTGCCAGCAGCCTCGGGGCGGGTAGCGGGAGGTTGGATACGCAGTATTTT. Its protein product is CASSLGAGSGRLDTQYF.

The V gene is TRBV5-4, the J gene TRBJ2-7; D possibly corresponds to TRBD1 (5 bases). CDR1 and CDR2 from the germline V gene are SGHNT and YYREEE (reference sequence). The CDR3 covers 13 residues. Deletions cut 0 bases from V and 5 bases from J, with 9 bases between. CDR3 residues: CASSLVGVHEQYF. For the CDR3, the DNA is TGTGCCAGCAGCTTGGTAGGGGTCCACGAGCAGTACTTC.

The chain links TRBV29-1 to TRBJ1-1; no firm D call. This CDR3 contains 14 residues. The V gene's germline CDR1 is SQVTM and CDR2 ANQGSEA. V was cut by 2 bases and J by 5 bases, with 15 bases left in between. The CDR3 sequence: CSVEKTPGETEAFF. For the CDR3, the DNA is TGCAGCGTTGAAAAGACACCCGGGGAGACTGAAGCTTTCTTT.

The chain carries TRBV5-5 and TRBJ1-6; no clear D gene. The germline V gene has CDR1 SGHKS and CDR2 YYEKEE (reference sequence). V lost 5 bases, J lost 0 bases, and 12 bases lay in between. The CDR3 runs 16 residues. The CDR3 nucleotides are TGTGCCAGCAGAAACACAAAAAGCTCCTATAATTCACCCCTCCACTTT. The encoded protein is CASRNTKSSYNSPLHF. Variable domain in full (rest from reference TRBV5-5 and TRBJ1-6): DAGVTQSPTHLIKTRGQQVTLRCSPISGHKSVSWYQQVLGQGPQFIFQYYEKEERGRGNFPDRFSARQFPNYSSELNVNALLLGDSALYLCASRNTKSSYNSPLHFGNGTRLTVT.

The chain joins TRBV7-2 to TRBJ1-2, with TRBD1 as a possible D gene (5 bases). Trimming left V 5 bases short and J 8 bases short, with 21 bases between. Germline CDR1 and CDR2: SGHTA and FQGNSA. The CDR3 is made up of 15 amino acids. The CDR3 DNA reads TGTGCCAGCAGCCGATCTACCCACCGGGGGAGCGGCTACACCTTC. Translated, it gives CASSRSTHRGSGYTF.

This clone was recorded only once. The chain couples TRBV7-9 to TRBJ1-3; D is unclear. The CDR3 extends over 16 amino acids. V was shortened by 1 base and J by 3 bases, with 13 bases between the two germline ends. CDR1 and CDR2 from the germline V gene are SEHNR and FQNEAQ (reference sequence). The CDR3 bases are TGTGCCAGCAGCTTAGGGTTTGGCAGACTTGGAAACACCATATATTTT. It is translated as CASSLGFGRLGNTIYF.

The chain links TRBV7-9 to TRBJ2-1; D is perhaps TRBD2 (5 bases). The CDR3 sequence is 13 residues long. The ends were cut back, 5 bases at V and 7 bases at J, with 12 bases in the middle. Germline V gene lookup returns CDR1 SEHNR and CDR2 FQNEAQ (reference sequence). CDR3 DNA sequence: TGTGCCAGCAGCACCTCTACTAGGAATGAGCAGTTCTTC. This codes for CASSTSTRNEQFF.

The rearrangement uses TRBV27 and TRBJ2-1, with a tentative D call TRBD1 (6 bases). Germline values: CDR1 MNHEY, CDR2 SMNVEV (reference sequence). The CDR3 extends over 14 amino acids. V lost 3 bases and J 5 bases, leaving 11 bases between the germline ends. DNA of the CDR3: TGTGCCAGCAGTTTGTGGGACACGAACAATGAGCAGTTCTTC. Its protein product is CASSLWDTNNEQFF.

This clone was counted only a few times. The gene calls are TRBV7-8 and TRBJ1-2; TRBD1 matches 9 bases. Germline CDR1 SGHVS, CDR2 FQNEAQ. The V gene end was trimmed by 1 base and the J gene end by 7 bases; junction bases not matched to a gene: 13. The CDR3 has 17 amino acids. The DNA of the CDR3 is TGTGCCAGCAGCTTAGATGGGGGACAGGGAAAGGAGGCTGGCTACACCTTC. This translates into CASSLDGGQGKEAGYTF.

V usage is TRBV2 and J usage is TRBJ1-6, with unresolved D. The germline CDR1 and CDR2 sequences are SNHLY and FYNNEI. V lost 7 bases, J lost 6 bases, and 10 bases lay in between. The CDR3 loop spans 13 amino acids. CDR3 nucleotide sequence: TGTGCCAGCATGAGCTACTTTAATTCACCCCTCCACTTT. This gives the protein CASMSYFNSPLHF.

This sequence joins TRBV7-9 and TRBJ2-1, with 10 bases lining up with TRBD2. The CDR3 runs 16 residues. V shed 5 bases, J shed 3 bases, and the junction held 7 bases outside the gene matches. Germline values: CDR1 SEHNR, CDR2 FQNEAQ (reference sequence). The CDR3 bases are TGTGCCAGCAGCCAAATTTCTAGCGGGAGCTACAATGAGCAGTTCTTC. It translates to CASSQISSGSYNEQFF. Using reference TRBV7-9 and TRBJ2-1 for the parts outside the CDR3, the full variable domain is DTGVSQNPRHKITKRGQNVTFRCDPISEHNRLYWYRQTLGQGPEFLTYFQNEAQLEKSRLLSDRFSAERPKGSFSTLEIQRTEQGDSAMYLCASSQISSGSYNEQFFGPGTRLTVL.

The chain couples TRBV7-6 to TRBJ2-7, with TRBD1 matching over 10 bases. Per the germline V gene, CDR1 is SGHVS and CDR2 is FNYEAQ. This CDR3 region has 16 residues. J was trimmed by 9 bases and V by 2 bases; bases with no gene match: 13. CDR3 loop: CASSLHRDRGDWGQYF. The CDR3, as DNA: TGTGCCAGCAGCTTACACCGGGACAGGGGCGACTGGGGGCAGTACTTC. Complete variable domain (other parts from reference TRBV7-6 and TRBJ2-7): GAGVSQSPRYKVTKRGQDVALRCDPISGHVSLYWYRQALGQGPEFLTYFNYEAQQDKSGLPNDRFSAERPEGSISTLTIQRTEQRDSAMYRCASSLHRDRGDWGQYFGPGTRLTVT.

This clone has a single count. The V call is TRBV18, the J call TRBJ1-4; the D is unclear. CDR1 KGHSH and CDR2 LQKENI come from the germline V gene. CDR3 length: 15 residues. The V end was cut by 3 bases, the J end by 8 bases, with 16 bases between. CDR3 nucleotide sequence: TGTGCCAGCTCACCTGCCGGGAGTATTGACGAAAAACTGTTTTTT. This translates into CASSPAGSIDEKLFF.

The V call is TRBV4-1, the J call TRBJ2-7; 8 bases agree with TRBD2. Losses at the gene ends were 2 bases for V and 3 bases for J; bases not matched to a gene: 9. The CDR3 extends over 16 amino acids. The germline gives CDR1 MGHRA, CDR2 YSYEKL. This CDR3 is CASSQHGTSFVYEQYF. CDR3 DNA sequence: TGCGCCAGCAGCCAACATGGGACTAGTTTTGTCTACGAGCAGTACTTC.

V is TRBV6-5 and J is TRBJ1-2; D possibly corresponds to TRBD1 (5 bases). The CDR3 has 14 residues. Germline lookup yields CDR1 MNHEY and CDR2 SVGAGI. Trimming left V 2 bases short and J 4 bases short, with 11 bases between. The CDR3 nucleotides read TGTGCCAGCAGTTACCGGCAGGGCCCCTATGGCTACACCTTC. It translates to CASSYRQGPYGYTF.

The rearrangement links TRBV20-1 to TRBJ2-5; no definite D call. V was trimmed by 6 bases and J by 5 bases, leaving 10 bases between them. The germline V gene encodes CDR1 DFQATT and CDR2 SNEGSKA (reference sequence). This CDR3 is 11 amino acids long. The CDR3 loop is CSADILETQYF. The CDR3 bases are TGCAGTGCCGACATTCTGGAGACCCAGTACTTC.